These 8 T cell receptor beta chains originate from one sample sequenced in a study of blood T cells in healthy people across ages. The use of a sample-barcoded 5' primer and a J-beta primer mix characterized a second PCR of about 7 to 12 cycles. Each CDR3 protein is one row after TCRdb ran MiXCR on the 5' RACE reads. The data hold fewer than 700,000 distinct CDR3 sequences, with roughly 48% observed a single time. Material for sequencing was blood. The receptors here all came from an elderly man in good health.

The chain combines TRBV11-1 with TRBJ2-7; tentatively, D is TRBD1 (5 bases). Germline lookup yields CDR1 SGHAT and CDR2 FQDESV (reference sequence). The CDR3 runs to 14 residues. Between the trimmed V and J ends, which lost 0 bases and 6 bases, there was a span of 12 bases. In DNA form, the CDR3 reads TGTGCCAGCAGCTTAGCGGTAGGGGCGCGCGAGCAGTACTTC. Its translation is CASSLAVGAREQYF.

J is TRBJ1-4 and V is TRBV27, with 8 bases lining up with TRBD1. CDR3 length: 15 residues. Germline V CDR1 and CDR2: MNHEY, SMNVEV (reference sequence). V lost 9 bases to trimming and J lost 2 bases; unmatched junction nucleotides: 8. DNA of the CDR3: TGTGCCAGTAGGACAGGGTCAACGACTAATGAAAAACTGTTTTTT. Its translation: CASRTGSTTNEKLFF.

A few counts support this clonotype. The chain employs TRBV29-1 and TRBJ2-7; D is unclear. Germline V lookup: CDR1 SQVTM, CDR2 ANQGSEA. The CDR3 is 11 amino acids. Trimming removed 7 bases at V and 3 bases at J, with 10 bases between. The chain's CDR3 is CSGSGDYEQYF. The CDR3 coding sequence is TGCAGCGGGTCCGGAGACTACGAGCAGTACTTC.

The J gene is TRBJ2-3, the V gene TRBV29-1, with 10 bases identical to TRBD2. This CDR3 comprises 14 residues. Trimming took 7 bases from V and 6 from J; bases not matched to a gene: 10. CDR1 is SQVTM, CDR2 ANQGSEA, per germline. The CDR3 sequence is CSANGLAVGDTQYF. CDR3 DNA sequence: TGCAGCGCCAATGGACTAGCGGTCGGGGATACGCAGTATTTT.

The chain employs TRBV20-1 and TRBJ2-3, with 12 bases lining up with TRBD2. V shed 6 bases, J shed 8 bases, and the junction held 9 bases outside the gene matches. The CDR3 runs to 14 residues. Germline V gives CDR1 DFQATT, CDR2 SNEGSKA (reference sequence). CDR3 sequence: CSASRTSGTSTQYF. Here the CDR3 DNA reads TGCAGTGCGAGTAGGACTAGCGGGACCTCTACGCAGTATTTT.

The V call is TRBV7-2, the J call TRBJ2-6; 10 bases are a match to TRBD1. This CDR3 contains 19 residues. V lost 2 bases, J lost 2 bases, and 9 bases stayed unmatched. Germline V gene lookup returns CDR1 SGHTA and CDR2 FQGNSA. CDR3 loop: CASSLYAGTGVAGANVLTF. CDR3 DNA: TGTGCCAGCAGCTTATATGCGGGGACAGGGGTGGCTGGGGCCAACGTCCTGACTTTC.

This clonotype was found many times. J is TRBJ2-5 and V is TRBV6-5, with D tentatively TRBD2 (6 bases). Trimming removed 0 bases from V and 4 bases from J, with 12 bases in between. Germline CDR1 MNHEY, CDR2 SVGAGI. The CDR3 covers 15 residues. The CDR3 nucleotides are TGTGCCAGCAGTTACTCGGGAGGTAACCGAGAGACCCAGTACTTC. Translation gives CASSYSGGNRETQYF.

J is TRBJ2-2 and V is TRBV6-5, with D perhaps matching TRBD2 (5 bases). V was pared by 5 bases and J by 0 bases, with 10 bases between. Looked up from germline, CDR1 is MNHEY and CDR2 is SVGAGI. CDR3 size: 15 residues. The CDR3, as DNA: TGTGCCAGCAGTGAGGGCCGCACGAACACCGGGGAGCTGTTTTTT. Translated: CASSEGRTNTGELFF.